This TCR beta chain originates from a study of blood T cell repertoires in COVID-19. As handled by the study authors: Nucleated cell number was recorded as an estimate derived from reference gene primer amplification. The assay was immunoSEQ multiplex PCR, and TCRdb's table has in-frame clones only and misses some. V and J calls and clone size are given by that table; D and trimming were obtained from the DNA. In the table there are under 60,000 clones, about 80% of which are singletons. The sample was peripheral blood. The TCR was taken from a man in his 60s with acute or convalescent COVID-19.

In DNA, the CDR3 is TGCGCCAGCAGCTTGGAAGGGACAGGGGGCTCGGTTCGTGGCTACACCTTC. Amino acid sequence: CASSLEGTGGSVRGYTF. The V gene is TRBV5-1, the J gene TRBJ1-2, with 12 bases matching TRBD1. The CDR3 is made up of 17 amino acids. Trimming at V came to 0 bases and at J to 7 bases, leaving 10 bases not matched to a gene. The V gene's germline CDR1 is SGHRS and CDR2 YFSETQ.